This T cell receptor beta chain stems from a study of shared clonotypes between healthy human individuals. Whole-study context: Researchers drew samples from a couple of women and three men aged 18 to 49.

Several immunoSEQ plates held equal portions of the genomic DNA taken from each subset. Using immunoSEQ multiplex PCR, the repertoire was profiled, and TCRdb retains in-frame clones only, with some absent. Seen here are hundreds of thousands of clones, over 65% observed once, and the top ten hold over 1.5%. Overall study findings and caveats: Clonotypes not shared had lower generation probabilities than those common to all four donors. Naive subsets generally had larger estimated richness than memory subsets.

This CDR3 is 14 amino acids long. The V gene's germline CDR1 is MDHEN and CDR2 SYDVKM. Trimming pared 6 bases from V and 5 bases from J, leaving 16 bases between. Regarding this clone: The antigen is not known.

Sample: memory CD4+ T cells sorted from blood. This sample's subset: CD45RA-negative fraction. The receptor's source is a woman younger than 45 in good health. V and J are TRBV28 and TRBJ1-2; TRBD1 might be the D (5 bases). CDR3 region: CASRPGQASYGYTF. The CDR3 region has the DNA TGTGCCAGCAGACCAGGGCAGGCAAGTTATGGCTACACCTTC.